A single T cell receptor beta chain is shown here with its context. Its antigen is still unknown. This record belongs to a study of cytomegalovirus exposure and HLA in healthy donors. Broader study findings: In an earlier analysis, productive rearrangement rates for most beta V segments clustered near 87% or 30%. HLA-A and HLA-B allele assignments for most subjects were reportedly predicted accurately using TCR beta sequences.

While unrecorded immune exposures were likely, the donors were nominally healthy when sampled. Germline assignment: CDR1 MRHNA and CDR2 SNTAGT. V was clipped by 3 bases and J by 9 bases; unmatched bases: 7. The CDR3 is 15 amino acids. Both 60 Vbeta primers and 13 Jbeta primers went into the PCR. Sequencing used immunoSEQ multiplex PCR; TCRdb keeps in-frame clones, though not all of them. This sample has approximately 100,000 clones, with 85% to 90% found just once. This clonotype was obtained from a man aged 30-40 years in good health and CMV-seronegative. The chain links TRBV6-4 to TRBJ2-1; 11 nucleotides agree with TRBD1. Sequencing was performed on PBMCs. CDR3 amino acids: CASSEKDRGRIEQFF. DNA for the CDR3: TGTGCCAGCAGTGAAAAGGACAGGGGGCGAATTGAGCAGTTCTTC.